A selection of T cell receptor beta chains follows, all from one sample in a study of vaccination and CD4 T cells after COVID-19. TCRdb analysed the PCR reads with MiXCR anew, one entry per CDR3 protein. The sample yields under 25,000 distinct CDR3 sequences, around 49% seen once. These receptors have no known antigen. Sequenced sample: CD4+ T cells from blood, cultured in vitro. The receptor source for this set is a human donor who had recovered from COVID-19. Each CDR3 is given with its conserved first and last residue. The order of the fields is J gene, clone size, V gene, D gene, CDR3 protein, CDR3 DNA. A D gene is named only where the DNA matches it firmly. Clone size is stated in some rows and not others, as once, few, many or a class when expanded.

TRBJ1-2,-,TRBV19,-,CASTREGTGYTF,TGTGCCAGTACCCGGGAAGGGACGGGCTACACCTTC
TRBJ1-5,-,TRBV10-1,-,CASRNRGQPQHF,TGCGCCAGCAGGAATAGGGGTCAGCCCCAGCATTTT
TRBJ2-5,few,TRBV20-1,TRBD2,CSAPGLAGPETQYF,TGCAGTGCCCCGGGACTAGCGGGCCCAGAGACCCAGTACTTC
TRBJ1-2,-,TRBV4-1,-,CASSQTDLGLANYGYTF,TGCGCCAGCAGCCAGACCGATCTCGGACTGGCTAACTATGGCTACACCTTC
TRBJ2-7,-,TRBV11-3,TRBD2,CASSGSRGRPTSGKFNEQYF,TGTGCCAGCAGCGGCTCGAGGGGGCGCCCGACTAGCGGGAAGTTCAACGAGCAGTACTTC
TRBJ1-2,-,TRBV20-1,TRBD1,CSAGTGWDYGYTF,TGCAGCGCCGGGACAGGGTGGGACTATGGCTACACCTTC
TRBJ1-4,-,TRBV20-1,-,CSTKTPGHEKLFF,TGCAGTACTAAGACTCCCGGACATGAAAAACTGTTTTTT
TRBJ2-7,-,TRBV19,TRBD1,CASSRDRANEQYF,TGTGCCAGTAGCCGGGACAGGGCCAACGAGCAGTACTTC
TRBJ1-5,-,TRBV6-1,-,CASSRNSNQPQHF,TGTGCCAGCTCGCGGAATAGCAATCAGCCCCAGCATTTT
TRBJ2-2,-,TRBV20-1,TRBD2,CSAREASGGIVAGELFF,TGCAGTGCTAGAGAGGCTAGCGGGGGGATAGTTGCCGGGGAGCTGTTTTTT
TRBJ1-1,few,TRBV11-3,-,CASSFPWGDTEAFF,TGTGCCAGCAGCTTCCCTTGGGGAGACACTGAAGCTTTCTTT
TRBJ1-3,-,TRBV9,TRBD1,CASSVGPLDRVGNTIYF,TGTGCCAGCAGCGTAGGTCCCCTGGACAGGGTTGGAAACACCATATATTTT
TRBJ1-1,-,TRBV27,-,CASSLGRDASAFF,TGTGCCAGCAGTCTCGGACGAGATGCGTCAGCTTTCTTT
TRBJ1-1,-,TRBV20-1,-,CSAAYRAGNTEAFF,TGCAGTGCTGCTTACAGGGCCGGGAACACTGAAGCTTTCTTT
TRBJ1-1,few,TRBV21-1,-,CASSERWYTEAFF,TGTGCCAGCAGCGAAAGGTGGTACACTGAAGCTTTCTTT
TRBJ2-1,-,TRBV2,TRBD2,CASSLTRLADNEQFF,TGTGCCAGCAGTCTAACCAGACTAGCGGACAATGAGCAGTTCTTC
TRBJ1-2,-,TRBV20-1,TRBD1,CSASGQGATDGYTF,TGCAGTGCCTCCGGACAGGGGGCTACGGATGGCTACACCTTC
TRBJ1-2,few,TRBV6-5,-,CASSYQQARDYYGYTF,TGTGCCAGCAGTTATCAACAGGCCCGGGACTACTATGGCTACACCTTC
TRBJ1-1,-,TRBV2,TRBD1,CASFRGQGGTEAFF,TGTGCCAGCTTCAGAGGACAGGGCGGGACTGAAGCTTTCTTT
TRBJ2-1,-,TRBV24-1,-,CATSDPDPGHLYNEQFF,TGTGCCACCAGTGATCCCGATCCGGGACACCTCTACAATGAGCAGTTCTTC
TRBJ2-3,-,TRBV24-1,-,CATSDAGASDTQYF,TGTGCCACCAGTGATGCGGGGGCGTCAGATACGCAGTATTTT
TRBJ2-1,-,TRBV20-1,-,CSALSGTSYNEQFF,TGCAGTGCCTTATCCGGGACTTCATACAATGAGCAGTTCTTC
TRBJ1-1,few,TRBV7-2,TRBD1,CASSQGTANTEAFF,TGTGCCAGCAGTCAGGGGACAGCGAACACTGAAGCTTTCTTT
TRBJ2-7,-,TRBV20-1,-,CSARVGRDYEQYF,TGCAGTGCTAGAGTAGGCAGGGACTACGAGCAGTACTTC
TRBJ1-1,-,TRBV19,-,CASSWAENTEAFF,TGTGCCAGTAGCTGGGCGGAGAACACTGAAGCTTTCTTT
TRBJ2-3,-,TRBV15,-,CATSRPSTRLDSTNTQYF,TGTGCCACCAGCAGACCCTCCACTAGACTAGACTCCACAAATACGCAGTATTTT
TRBJ1-1,-,TRBV28,-,CASSFIANTEAFF,TGTGCCAGCAGTTTCATCGCGAACACTGAAGCTTTCTTT
TRBJ2-7,-,TRBV20-1,-,CSASQGWGYEQYF,TGCAGTGCGAGTCAGGGATGGGGATACGAGCAGTACTTC
TRBJ1-2,few,TRBV27,-,CASSPRGRTSSSYGYTF,TGTGCCAGCAGCCCGCGAGGACGAACGAGTAGTTCCTATGGCTACACCTTC
TRBJ2-3,-,TRBV15,-,CATNRGIEDTQYF,TGTGCCACCAATAGGGGCATTGAGGATACGCAGTATTTT
TRBJ2-7,-,TRBV3-1,-,CASSQGRVRYEQYF,TGTGCCAGCAGCCAAGGACGAGTTCGCTACGAGCAGTACTTC
TRBJ1-2,-,TRBV20-1,-,CSARAPLGREGEGGYTF,TGCAGTGCTAGAGCCCCCCTCGGGAGGGAAGGAGAGGGGGGCTACACCTTC
TRBJ2-5,few,TRBV11-2,-,CASSLDLGAPETQYF,TGTGCCAGCAGCTTAGACCTCGGGGCCCCAGAGACCCAGTACTTC
TRBJ1-5,-,TRBV2,TRBD1,CASSERGPNQPQHF,TGTGCCAGCAGTGAGAGGGGGCCCAATCAGCCCCAGCATTTT
TRBJ1-1,few,TRBV10-1,-,CASSEIYTEAFF,TGCGCCAGCAGCGAAATATACACTGAAGCTTTCTTT
TRBJ1-1,few,TRBV7-8,TRBD1,CASSFDRATEAFF,TGTGCCAGCAGCTTCGACAGGGCCACTGAAGCTTTCTTT
TRBJ2-6,-,TRBV30,-,CAWSVLFGEPLNSGANVLTF,TGTGCCTGGAGTGTACTGTTTGGGGAGCCCCTTAACTCTGGGGCCAACGTCCTGACTTTC
TRBJ2-1,-,TRBV6-1,-,CASSTWPGNEQFF,TGTGCCAGCAGCACCTGGCCCGGCAATGAGCAGTTCTTC
TRBJ2-7,-,TRBV11-3,TRBD1,CASEPGQGASEQYF,TGTGCCAGCGAGCCGGGACAGGGGGCTTCCGAGCAGTACTTC
TRBJ1-3,-,TRBV27,-,CASSLIPGPGNTIYF,TGTGCCAGCAGTTTAATCCCAGGGCCTGGAAACACCATATATTTT
TRBJ2-7,-,TRBV6-5,-,CASSYSNRGLDEQYF,TGTGCCAGCAGTTACTCGAATAGGGGACTTGACGAGCAGTACTTC
TRBJ2-3,-,TRBV6-1,TRBD2,CASRPGPSGGGSTDTQYF,TGTGCCAGCAGACCTGGCCCTAGCGGGGGTGGCAGCACAGATACGCAGTATTTT
TRBJ2-7,-,TRBV7-6,TRBD1,CASARQDRVLEQYF,TGTGCCAGCGCGCGCCAGGACAGGGTTCTCGAGCAGTACTTC
TRBJ1-1,few,TRBV29-1,TRBD1,CSAQQGAWEKTEAFF,TGCAGCGCACAACAGGGGGCGTGGGAAAAAACTGAAGCTTTCTTT
TRBJ2-7,-,TRBV5-4,-,CASSLAREAHEQYF,TGTGCCAGCAGCTTGGCCAGGGAAGCCCACGAGCAGTACTTC
TRBJ2-2,few,TRBV7-2,-,CASSLLSYTGELFF,TGTGCCAGCAGCTTACTTAGCTACACCGGGGAGCTGTTTTTT
TRBJ1-3,-,TRBV28,-,CASSSRRNTIYF,TGTGCCAGCAGTAGCCGCCGAAACACCATATATTTT
TRBJ2-5,few,TRBV2,TRBD1,CASSEPGTGGETQYF,TGTGCCAGCAGTGAACCCGGGACAGGGGGTGAGACCCAGTACTTC
TRBJ1-1,-,TRBV20-1,-,CSASGQNLNTEAFF,TGCAGTGCTAGTGGGCAGAACTTGAACACTGAAGCTTTCTTT
TRBJ1-1,-,TRBV19,-,CASSRGALGGLSRAFF,TGTGCCAGTTCCCGGGGGGCGCTTGGTGGGCTATCTCGAGCTTTCTTT
TRBJ1-1,-,TRBV18,-,CASSPRGGTEAFF,TGTGCCAGCTCACCAAGAGGGGGCACTGAAGCTTTCTTT
TRBJ2-7,few,TRBV20-1,-,CSAGGRGDYEQYF,TGCAGTGCTGGAGGCCGTGGGGACTACGAGCAGTACTTC
TRBJ2-5,few,TRBV6-2/TRBV6-3,-,CASSKLVSGETQYF,TGTGCCAGCAGCAAACTAGTGAGCGGAGAGACCCAGTACTTC
TRBJ1-4,-,TRBV4-2,-,CASSQDLTDNWGEKLFF,TGTGCCAGCAGCCAAGATTTGACCGACAACTGGGGTGAAAAACTGTTTTTT
TRBJ1-2,-,TRBV7-2,-,CASSSSRGGTGYTF,TGTGCCAGCAGCTCCTCGAGGGGGGGAACTGGCTACACCTTC
TRBJ1-4,-,TRBV28,-,CASSFAGSEKLFF,TGTGCCAGCAGTTTTGCAGGGTCCGAAAAACTGTTTTTT
TRBJ2-1,-,TRBV7-9,TRBD1,CASSFGPGQGVWNEQFF,TGTGCCAGCAGTTTTGGCCCGGGACAGGGGGTATGGAATGAGCAGTTCTTC